The 28 T cell receptor beta chains given below trace back to one sample, sequenced in a study of blood T cell repertoires in COVID-19. The data were produced by immunoSEQ multiplex PCR, yet TCRdb's version contains in-frame clones alone and is incomplete. In the table there are around 140,000 clones, roughly 84% of which are singletons. The source material was peripheral blood. The receptor source for this set is a man aged 25 to 40 with COVID-19, enrolled during active disease.

This sequence joins TRBV12-3 or TRBV12-4 and TRBJ1-2; D is uncertain. CDR3 length: 13 amino acids. Deletions cut 6 bases from V and 4 bases from J, with 12 bases between. Here the CDR3 DNA reads TGTGCCAGCAGCTCGGGTCTTCCCTATGGCTACACCTTC. It is translated as CASSSGLPYGYTF.

The CDR3 reads CSASQGTMFNYGYTF. CDR3 DNA: TGCAGTGCTAGTCAGGGTACTATGTTTAACTATGGCTACACCTTC. The chain has TRBV20-1 and TRBJ1-2, with a possible D match to TRBD1 (5 bases). The V gene lost 3 bases and the J gene lost 1 base, with 15 bases spanning the gap. From germline, CDR1 is DFQATT and CDR2 SNEGSKA (reference sequence). The CDR3 contains 15 residues.

As regards this clone: Its ends do not fully match the called genes, so a read error is possible. This chain uses TRBV7-7 with TRBJ2-1, with 14 bases identical to TRBD2. Germline-derived CDR1 and CDR2 are SSHAT and FNYEAQ (reference sequence). CDR3 length: 13 residues. The CDR3 nucleotides are TGTGCTAGCAGGGCCGGGACTAGCGGGAGACTGTTCTTC. Its protein product is CASRAGTSGRLFF.

Here the CDR3 DNA reads TGTGCCAGCAGTTACGGGGCAGGGGGTGTCGAGCAGTACTTC. Encoded protein: CASSYGAGGVEQYF. The chain combines TRBV6-5 with TRBJ2-7; 7 bases align to TRBD1. Germline V gene data show CDR1 as MNHEY and CDR2 as SVGAGI. V was clipped by 2 bases and J by 6 bases; unmatched bases: 7. The length of the CDR3 is 14 residues.

The J gene is TRBJ1-2, the V gene TRBV19, with D possibly matching TRBD1 (6 bases). This CDR3 comprises 15 residues. Deletions cut 3 bases from V and 2 bases from J, with 13 bases between. The germline CDR1 and CDR2 sequences are LNHDA and SQIVND (reference sequence). CDR3 DNA sequence: TGTGCCAGTAGTATTACAGGGCGAAACAACTATGGCTACACCTTC. Translation gives CASSITGRNNYGYTF.

The V gene is TRBV6-1, the J gene TRBJ2-3; 7 nucleotides match TRBD1. Germline V gene sequence: CDR1 MNHNS, CDR2 SASEGT. After removal of 5 bases from V and 4 bases from J, the junction contained 6 bases not matched to a gene. CDR3 length: 14 amino acids. The CDR3 coding sequence is TGTGCCAGCAGTCCAACAGGGGAGTCAGATACGCAGTATTTT. It is translated as CASSPTGESDTQYF.

The CDR3: CASSATGETQPQHF. The CDR3 DNA follows: TGTGCCAGCAGCGCTACAGGGGAAACTCAGCCCCAGCATTTT. This chain joins TRBV5-6 and TRBJ1-5; 7 positions agree with TRBD1. Germline V gene data show CDR1 as SGHDT and CDR2 as YYEEEE. The CDR3 covers 14 residues. J was trimmed by 6 bases and V by 4 bases; bases with no gene match: 7.

The V and J genes are TRBV30 and TRBJ1-2; perhaps TRBD1 as D (5 bases). Germline CDR1 GTSNPN, CDR2 SVGIG (reference sequence). The V end was cut by 0 bases, the J end by 8 bases, with 13 bases between. The CDR3 runs 13 residues. The CDR3 sequence is CAWSVGASKGYTF. CDR3 DNA: TGTGCCTGGAGTGTTGGGGCTTCGAAGGGCTACACCTTC.

The rearrangement joins TRBV5-1 to TRBJ1-1; TRBD1 might be the D (6 bases). Germline V gene data show CDR1 as SGHRS and CDR2 as YFSETQ. The CDR3 has 15 residues. Between the trimmed V and J ends, which lost 4 bases and 0 bases, there was a span of 13 bases. This CDR3 reads CASSHRTDLNTEAFF. CDR3 nucleotides: TGCGCCAGCAGCCATAGGACAGACTTGAACACTGAAGCTTTCTTT.

The CDR3 sequence is CASSQAVSLGYTF. Written as DNA, the CDR3 is TGTGCCAGCAGCCAAGCGGTTTCCCTCGGCTACACCTTC. The gene calls are TRBV14 and TRBJ1-2; D is uncertain. The CDR3 sequence is 13 residues long. The V end lost 1 base, the J end lost 8 bases, and 11 bases lay between the germline ends. Germline CDR1 reads SGHDN; CDR2 reads FVKESK.

Details on this clone: This sequence may be a read error, since a much larger clone differs from it by one base. The chain links TRBV10-1 to TRBJ1-1; D perhaps matches TRBD1 (5 bases). The CDR3 loop spans 13 amino acids. Germline values: CDR1 WNHNN, CDR2 SYGVQD (reference sequence). V lost 3 bases, J lost 1 base, and 6 bases lay in between. The CDR3 spells CASSDQGNTEAFF. The CDR3 region has the DNA TGCGCCAGCAGTGACCAGGGGAACACTGAAGCTTTCTTT.

The V gene is TRBV19, the J gene TRBJ2-5; D uncertain. The CDR3 covers 14 residues. The V gene's germline CDR1 is LNHDA and CDR2 SQIVND (reference sequence). Trimming took off 2 bases at V and 1 base at J, with 8 bases between the two ends. The CDR3 region is CASSISQVQETQYF. Here the CDR3 DNA reads TGTGCCAGTAGTATATCACAAGTCCAAGAGACCCAGTACTTC.

The V call is TRBV6-5, the J call TRBJ1-1; 10 nucleotides agree with TRBD1. The CDR3 runs 15 residues. V dropped 0 bases and J dropped 4; count of bases not matched to a gene: 2. The germline CDR1 and CDR2 sequences are MNHEY and SVGAGI. The CDR3 bases are TGTGCCAGCAGTTACTCGACAGGGGGCGTCACTGAAGCTTTCTTT. Amino acids: CASSYSTGGVTEAFF.

In its sample, this clone was seen once. The chain employs TRBV5-4 and TRBJ2-7; 7 nucleotides line up with TRBD1. J was trimmed by 2 bases and V by 4 bases; bases with no gene match: 6. Germline loops: CDR1 SGHNT, CDR2 YYREEE (reference sequence). CDR3 length: 14 residues. This CDR3 is CASSRYRGPYEQYF. DNA for the CDR3: TGTGCCAGCAGCAGATACAGGGGCCCCTACGAGCAGTACTTC.

This clone was detected only a few times. The CDR3 bases are TGTGCCAGCCGGGGATCCTACGAGCAGTACTTC. The encoded protein is CASRGSYEQYF. The V gene is TRBV2, the J gene TRBJ2-7; maybe TRBD2 (5 bases). Germline CDR1 and CDR2: SNHLY and FYNNEI. The germline V and J ends were trimmed by 8 bases and 1 base, with 6 bases remaining between them. There are 11 residues in the CDR3. The full variable domain, rest sourced from reference TRBV2 and TRBJ2-7, is EPEVTQTPSHQVTQMGQEVILRCVPISNHLYFYWYRQILGQKVEFLVSFYNNEISEKSEIFDDQFSVERPDGSNFTLKIRSTKLEDSAMYFCASRGSYEQYFGPGTRLTVT.

The V and J genes are TRBV5-4 and TRBJ1-2, with unresolved D. Trimming removed 3 bases from V and 4 bases from J, with 13 bases in between. Per the germline V gene, CDR1 is SGHNT and CDR2 is YYREEE (reference sequence). The CDR3 covers 14 residues. CDR3 in DNA: TGTGCCAGCAGCTCCCACGCAGGTCCCTATGGCTACACCTTC. Translated: CASSSHAGPYGYTF.

The chain couples TRBV19 to TRBJ2-5, with 10 bases that match TRBD1. Looked up from germline, CDR1 is LNHDA and CDR2 is SQIVND (reference sequence). The V and J ends lost 3 bases and 5 bases, in that order; junction bases with no gene match: 6. The CDR3 is 15 amino acids. The CDR3 coding sequence is TGTGCCAGTAGTATGGGACAGGGGAGGTTGGAGACCCAGTACTTC. Translation: CASSMGQGRLETQYF. Using reference TRBV19 and TRBJ2-5 for the parts outside the CDR3, the full variable domain is DGGITQSPKYLFRKEGQNVTLSCEQNLNHDAMYWYRQDPGQGLRLIYYSQIVNDFQKGDIAEGYSVSREKKESFPLTVTSAQKNPTAFYLCASSMGQGRLETQYFGPGTRLLVL.

The V call is TRBV18, the J call TRBJ2-2; D is ambiguous. Germline values: CDR1 KGHSH, CDR2 LQKENI. The CDR3 runs 14 residues. Trimming pared 6 bases from V and 6 bases from J, leaving 14 bases between. CDR3 sequence reads: CASSPPSVAGELFF. The DNA for the CDR3 is TGTGCCAGCTCCCCCCCCTCGGTCGCCGGGGAGCTGTTTTTT.

This clone was detected only once. The chain recombines TRBV5-5 with TRBJ2-2; 7 bases align to TRBD2. The CDR3 consists of 17 residues. The V gene end was trimmed by 5 bases and the J gene end by 4 bases; junction bases not matched to a gene: 14. The germline V gene has CDR1 SGHKS and CDR2 YYEKEE (reference sequence). CDR3 nucleotides: TGTGCCAGCAGACCTCACTCGGGGGGACTAAGCACCGGGGAGCTGTTTTTT. It codes for CASRPHSGGLSTGELFF.

In nucleotides, the CDR3 is TGCGCCAGCAGCTTGGTTGGGGGCAACACTGAAGCTTTCTTT. As protein: CASSLVGGNTEAFF. This chain joins TRBV5-1 and TRBJ1-1; TRBD1 is a possible D gene (6 bases). Trimming took off 0 bases at V and 2 bases at J, with 8 bases between the two ends. This CDR3 contains 14 residues. Germline CDR1 reads SGHRS; CDR2 reads YFSETQ.

The rearrangement links TRBV6-4 to TRBJ1-2; 7 nucleotides match TRBD1. CDR1 and CDR2 (germline): MRHNA, SNTAGT. V shed 5 bases, J shed 8 bases, and the junction held 17 bases outside the gene matches. CDR3 length: 16 residues. The CDR3 loop is CASSPFGRGLPGGYTF. The CDR3, as DNA: TGTGCCAGCAGTCCCTTCGGGAGGGGGCTTCCGGGCGGCTACACCTTC.

The chain links TRBV30 to TRBJ2-3, with 10 bases fitting TRBD2. The CDR3 runs 16 residues. CDR1 is GTSNPN and CDR2 is SVGIG in the germline V gene (reference sequence). Trimming removed 4 bases from V and 0 bases from J; junction bases left unmatched: 7. The CDR3 spells CAWTGGTSASTDTQYF. For the CDR3, the DNA is TGTGCCTGGACCGGTGGGACTAGCGCTAGCACAGATACGCAGTATTTT.

This chain links TRBV9 with TRBJ2-3; D might be TRBD1 (5 bases). V shed 1 base and J shed 4 bases, with 16 bases lying between them. This CDR3 region has 16 residues. Germline loops: CDR1 SGDLS, CDR2 YYNGEE. CDR3 DNA sequence: TGTGCCAGCAGCGTATTAATAACAGGAAGATCAGATACGCAGTATTTT. This encodes CASSVLITGRSDTQYF.

The J gene is TRBJ2-2, the V gene TRBV7-9; 7 positions match TRBD2. Germline V gives CDR1 SEHNR, CDR2 FQNEAQ (reference sequence). The CDR3 has 14 amino acids. The trim removed 5 bases at V and 2 bases at J, leaving 2 bases unmatched. CDR3 coding DNA: TGTGCCAGCAGCCGGGACTACAACACCGGGGAGCTGTTTTTT. Encoded protein: CASSRDYNTGELFF.

V gene TRBV2 combines with J gene TRBJ2-7, with TRBD1 matching 9 bases. CDR3 length: 14 residues. Germline V CDR1 and CDR2: SNHLY, FYNNEI. V was clipped by 6 bases and J by 5 bases; unmatched bases: 8. The CDR3 loop is CASSEQGAHHEQYF. In DNA form, the CDR3 reads TGTGCCAGCAGCGAACAGGGGGCCCACCACGAGCAGTACTTC.

The J gene is TRBJ1-2, the V gene TRBV12-3 or TRBV12-4, with 7 bases identical to TRBD1. Germline trimming cut 6 bases from V and 3 bases from J; bases unmatched to any gene: 4. This CDR3 has 13 amino acids. This CDR3 reads CASSRTGDYGYTF. As DNA, the CDR3 is TGTGCCAGCAGCCGCACAGGGGACTATGGCTACACCTTC.

The V gene is TRBV3-1 (or the pseudogene TRBV3-2), the J gene TRBJ2-2, with 7 bases matching TRBD2. This CDR3 comprises 15 residues. The V and J ends lost 4 bases and 7 bases, in that order; junction bases with no gene match: 9. Per the germline V gene, CDR1 is LGHDT and CDR2 is YNNKEL (reference sequence). CDR3 region: CASSREAGHVGELFF. CDR3 DNA: TGTGCCAGCAGCCGAGAAGCGGGGCACGTCGGGGAGCTGTTTTTT.

The chain links TRBV7-9 to TRBJ1-1, with 7 bases fitting TRBD1. Germline V gene lookup returns CDR1 SEHNR and CDR2 FQNEAQ (reference sequence). The CDR3 runs 15 residues. V shed 6 bases and J 0 bases; nucleotides not matched to a gene: 7. The CDR3 DNA reads as TGTGCCAGCAGATCAAAGGACAGGTTGAACACTGAAGCTTTCTTT. This translates into CASRSKDRLNTEAFF.